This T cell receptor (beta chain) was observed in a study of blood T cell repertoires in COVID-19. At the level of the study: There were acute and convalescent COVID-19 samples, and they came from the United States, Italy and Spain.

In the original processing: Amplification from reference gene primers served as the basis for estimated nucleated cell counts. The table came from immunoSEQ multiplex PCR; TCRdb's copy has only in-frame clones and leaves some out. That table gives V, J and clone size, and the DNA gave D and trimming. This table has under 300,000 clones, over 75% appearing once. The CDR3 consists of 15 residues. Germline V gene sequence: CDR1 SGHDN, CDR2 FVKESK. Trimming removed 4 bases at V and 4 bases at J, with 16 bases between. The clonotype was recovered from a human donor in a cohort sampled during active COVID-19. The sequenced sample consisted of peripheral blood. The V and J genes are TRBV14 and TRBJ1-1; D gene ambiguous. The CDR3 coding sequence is TGTGCCAGCAGCCGAGGGCGGCCCGATGCCACTGAAGCTTTCTTT. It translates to CASSRGRPDATEAFF.